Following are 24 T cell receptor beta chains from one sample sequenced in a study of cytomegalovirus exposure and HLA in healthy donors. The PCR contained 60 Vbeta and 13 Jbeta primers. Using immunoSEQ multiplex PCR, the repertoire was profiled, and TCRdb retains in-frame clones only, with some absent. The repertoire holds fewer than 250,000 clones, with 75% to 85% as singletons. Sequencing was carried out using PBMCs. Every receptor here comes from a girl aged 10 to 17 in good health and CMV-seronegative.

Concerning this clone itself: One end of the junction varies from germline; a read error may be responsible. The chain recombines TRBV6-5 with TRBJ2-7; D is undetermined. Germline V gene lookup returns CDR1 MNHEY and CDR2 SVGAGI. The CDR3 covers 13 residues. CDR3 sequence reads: CASSSGSSCEQYF. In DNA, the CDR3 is TGTGCCAGCAGCTCCGGTAGCTCCTGCGAGCAGTACTTC.

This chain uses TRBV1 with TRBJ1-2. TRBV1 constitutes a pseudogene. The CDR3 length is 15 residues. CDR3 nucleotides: TGCACCAGCAGCCAACGAACCGCGCGGGACTATGGCTACACCTTC. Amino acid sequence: CTSSQRTARDYGYTF.

Here the CDR3 reads CAWARQGNSPLHF. In DNA, the CDR3 is TGTGCCTGGGCGCGGCAGGGGAATTCACCCCTCCACTTT. V gene TRBV30 combines with J gene TRBJ1-6; D might be TRBD1 (6 bases). Germline V gene lookup returns CDR1 GTSNPN and CDR2 SVGIG (reference sequence). V dropped 5 bases and J dropped 7 bases, with 12 bases sitting between them. The CDR3 is 13 residues long. The variable domain in full, with the rest retrieved from reference TRBV30 and TRBJ1-6, is SQTIHQWPATLVQPVGSPLSLECTVEGTSNPNLYWYRQAAGRGLQLLFYSVGIGQISSEVPQNLSASRPQDRQFILSSKKLLLSDSGFYLCAWARQGNSPLHFGNGTRLTVT.

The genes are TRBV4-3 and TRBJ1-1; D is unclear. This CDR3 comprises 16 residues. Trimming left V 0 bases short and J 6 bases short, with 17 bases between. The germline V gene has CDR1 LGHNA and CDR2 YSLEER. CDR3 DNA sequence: TGCGCCAGCAGCCAAGACTTAAACGCCGCAACACCTGAAGCTTTCTTT. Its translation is CASSQDLNAATPEAFF.

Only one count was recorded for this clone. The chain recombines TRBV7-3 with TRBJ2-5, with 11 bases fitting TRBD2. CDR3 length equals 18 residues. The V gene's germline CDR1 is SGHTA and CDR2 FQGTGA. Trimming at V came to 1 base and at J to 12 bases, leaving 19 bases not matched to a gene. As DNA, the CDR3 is TGTGCCAGCAGCTTAAACCCCTTTTTAGCGGGAGGGCCAGAATCAGAGTACTTC. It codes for CASSLNPFLAGGPESEYF. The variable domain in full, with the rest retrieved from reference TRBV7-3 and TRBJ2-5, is GAGVSQTPSNKVTEKGKYVELRCDPISGHTALYWYRQSLGQGPEFLIYFQGTGAADDSGLPNDRFFAVRPEGSVSTLKIQRTERGDSAVYLCASSLNPFLAGGPESEYFGPGTRLLVL.

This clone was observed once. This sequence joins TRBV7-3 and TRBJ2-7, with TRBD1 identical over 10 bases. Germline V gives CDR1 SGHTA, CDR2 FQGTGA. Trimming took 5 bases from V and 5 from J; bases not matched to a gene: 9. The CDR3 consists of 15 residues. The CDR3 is CASSPTGTGVNEQYF. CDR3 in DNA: TGTGCCAGCAGCCCTACCGGGACAGGGGTGAACGAGCAGTACTTC.

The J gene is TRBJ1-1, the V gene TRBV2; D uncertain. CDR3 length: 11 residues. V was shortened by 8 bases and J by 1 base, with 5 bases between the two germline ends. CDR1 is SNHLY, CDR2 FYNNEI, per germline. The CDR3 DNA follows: TGTGCCAGCGTCAGGAACACTGAAGCTTTCTTT. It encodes CASVRNTEAFF.

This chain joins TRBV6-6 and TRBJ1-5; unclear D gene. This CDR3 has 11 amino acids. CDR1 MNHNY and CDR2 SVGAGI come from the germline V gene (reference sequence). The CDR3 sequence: CVTVVCQPQHF. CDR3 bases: TGTGTCACAGTGGTGTGCCAGCCCCAGCATTTT.

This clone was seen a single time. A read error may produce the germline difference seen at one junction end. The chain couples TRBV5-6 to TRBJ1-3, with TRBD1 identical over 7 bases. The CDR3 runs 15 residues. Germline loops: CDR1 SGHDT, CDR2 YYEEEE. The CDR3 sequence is CASSFGRPGGSTIYF. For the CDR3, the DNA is TGTGCCAGCAGCTTCGGCAGACCAGGGGGAAGCACCATATATTTT.

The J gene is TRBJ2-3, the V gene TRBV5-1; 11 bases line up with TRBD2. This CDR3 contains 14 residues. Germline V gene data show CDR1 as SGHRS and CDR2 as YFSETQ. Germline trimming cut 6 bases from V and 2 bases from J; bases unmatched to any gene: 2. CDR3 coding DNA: TGCGCCAGCATGACTAGCGGGGACACAGATACGCAGTATTTT. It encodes CASMTSGDTDTQYF.

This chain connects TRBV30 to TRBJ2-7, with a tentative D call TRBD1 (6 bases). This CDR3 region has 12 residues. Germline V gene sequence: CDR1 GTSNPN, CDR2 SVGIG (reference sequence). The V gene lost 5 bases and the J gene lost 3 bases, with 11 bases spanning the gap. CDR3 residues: CAWAQTGYEQYF. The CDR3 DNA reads TGTGCCTGGGCCCAGACAGGCTACGAGCAGTACTTC.

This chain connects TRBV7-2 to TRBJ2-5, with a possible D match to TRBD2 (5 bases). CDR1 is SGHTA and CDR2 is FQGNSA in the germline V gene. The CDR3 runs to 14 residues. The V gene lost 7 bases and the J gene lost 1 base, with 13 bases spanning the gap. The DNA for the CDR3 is TGTGCCAGCAACGGGGTTTTTGGCCAAGAGACCCAGTACTTC. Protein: CASNGVFGQETQYF.

CDR3 DNA sequence: TGCGCCAGCAGCTTGGGTGGAGGGCCCACGATTGAAGCTTTCTTT. It codes for CASSLGGGPTIEAFF. V and J are TRBV5-1 and TRBJ1-1; D call uncertain. V was cut by 0 bases and J by 7 bases, with 16 bases left in between. CDR1 is SGHRS and CDR2 is YFSETQ in the germline V gene. This CDR3 spans 15 amino acids.

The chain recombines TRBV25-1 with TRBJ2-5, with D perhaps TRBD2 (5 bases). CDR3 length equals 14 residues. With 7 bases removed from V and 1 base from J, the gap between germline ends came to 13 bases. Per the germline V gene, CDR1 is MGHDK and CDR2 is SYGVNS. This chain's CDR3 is CASIREPPQETQYF. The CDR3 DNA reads TGTGCCAGCATAAGGGAGCCACCCCAAGAGACCCAGTACTTC. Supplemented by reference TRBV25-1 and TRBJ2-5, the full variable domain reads EADIYQTPRYLVIGTGKKITLECSQTMGHDKMYWYQQDPGMELHLIHYSYGVNSTEKGDLSSESTVSRIRTEHFPLTLESARPSHTSQYLCASIREPPQETQYFGPGTRLLVL.

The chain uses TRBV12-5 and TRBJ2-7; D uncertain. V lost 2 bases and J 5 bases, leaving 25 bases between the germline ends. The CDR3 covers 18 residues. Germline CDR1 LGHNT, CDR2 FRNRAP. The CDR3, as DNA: TGTGCTAGTGGTTTGATAAGTGGAAGGCGCCCGAGGCCTAACGAGCAGTACTTC. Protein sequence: CASGLISGRRPRPNEQYF.

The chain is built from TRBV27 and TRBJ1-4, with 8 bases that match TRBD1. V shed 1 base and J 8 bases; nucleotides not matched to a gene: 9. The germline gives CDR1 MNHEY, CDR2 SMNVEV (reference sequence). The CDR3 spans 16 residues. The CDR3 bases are TGTGCCAGCAGTTTATACCCGGACAGGGTGGAGGAAAAACTGTTTTTT. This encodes CASSLYPDRVEEKLFF. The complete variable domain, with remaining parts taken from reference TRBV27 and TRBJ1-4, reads EAQVTQNPRYLITVTGKKLTVTCSQNMNHEYMSWYRQDPGLGLRQIYYSMNVEVTDKGDVPEGYKVSRKEKRNFPLILESPSPNQTSLYFCASSLYPDRVEEKLFFGSGTQLSVL.

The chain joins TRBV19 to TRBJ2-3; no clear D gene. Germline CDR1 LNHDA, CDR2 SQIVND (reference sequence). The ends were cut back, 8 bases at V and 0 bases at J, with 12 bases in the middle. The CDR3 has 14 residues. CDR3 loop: CASSPGASTDTQYF. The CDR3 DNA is TGTGCCAGTTCCCCTGGAGCTAGCACAGATACGCAGTATTTT.

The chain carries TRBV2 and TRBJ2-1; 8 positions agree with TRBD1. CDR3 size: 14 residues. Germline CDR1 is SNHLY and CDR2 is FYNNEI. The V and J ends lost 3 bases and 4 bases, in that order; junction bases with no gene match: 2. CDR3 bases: TGTGCCAGCAGTGAGAGACAGGGGTACAATGAGCAGTTCTTC. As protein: CASSERQGYNEQFF.

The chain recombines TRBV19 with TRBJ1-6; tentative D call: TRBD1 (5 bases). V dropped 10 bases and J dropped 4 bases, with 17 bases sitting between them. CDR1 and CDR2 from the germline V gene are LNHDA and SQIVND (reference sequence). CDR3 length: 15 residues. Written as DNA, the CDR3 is TGTGCCACCCGAAGGGGAACAGAATATAATTCACCCCTCCACTTT. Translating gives CATRRGTEYNSPLHF.

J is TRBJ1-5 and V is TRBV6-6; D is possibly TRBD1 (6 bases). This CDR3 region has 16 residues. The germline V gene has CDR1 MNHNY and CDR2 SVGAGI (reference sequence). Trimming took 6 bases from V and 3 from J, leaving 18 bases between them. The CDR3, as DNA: TGTGCCAGCAGACCTCCTGTGGGGGCTATCAATCAGCCCCAGCATTTT. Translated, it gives CASRPPVGAINQPQHF.

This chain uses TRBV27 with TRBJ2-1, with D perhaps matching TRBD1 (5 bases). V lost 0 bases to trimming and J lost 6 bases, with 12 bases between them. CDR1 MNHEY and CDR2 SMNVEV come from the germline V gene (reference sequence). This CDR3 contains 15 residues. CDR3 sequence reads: CASSLSGQGSNEQFF. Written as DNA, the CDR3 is TGTGCCAGCAGTTTATCGGGGCAGGGAAGCAATGAGCAGTTCTTC.

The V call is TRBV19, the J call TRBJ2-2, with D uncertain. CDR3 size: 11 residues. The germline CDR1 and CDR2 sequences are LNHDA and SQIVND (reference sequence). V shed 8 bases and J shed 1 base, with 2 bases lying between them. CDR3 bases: TGTGCCAGTCGGAACACCGGGGAGCTGTTTTTT. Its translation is CASRNTGELFF.

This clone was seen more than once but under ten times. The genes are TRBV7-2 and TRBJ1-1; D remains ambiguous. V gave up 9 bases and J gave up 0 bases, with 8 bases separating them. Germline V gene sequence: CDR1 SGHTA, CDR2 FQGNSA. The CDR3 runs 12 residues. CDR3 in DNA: TGTGCCAGTCTTGGCATGAACACTGAAGCTTTCTTT. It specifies CASLGMNTEAFF.

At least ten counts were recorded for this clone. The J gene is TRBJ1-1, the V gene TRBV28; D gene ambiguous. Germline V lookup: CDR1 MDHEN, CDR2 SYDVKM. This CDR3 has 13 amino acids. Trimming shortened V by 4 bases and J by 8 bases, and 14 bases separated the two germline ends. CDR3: CASSSLRMAEAFF. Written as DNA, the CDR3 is TGTGCCAGCAGTTCCTTGAGGATGGCCGAAGCTTTCTTT.